The 23 T cell receptor beta chains below all came from one sample that was sequenced in a study of shared clonotypes between healthy human individuals. The method was immunoSEQ multiplex PCR; TCRdb's version includes in-frame clones alone and lacks a portion of them. The top ten clones hold 0.3% of a sample with about 580,000 clones, 95% to 98% of them seen once. Selected positively for CCR7 and CD45RO-negative, naive CD8 cells excluded terminally differentiated effector memory CD45RA+ cells. Sequenced input: naive CD8+ T cells sorted from blood. Receptors were obtained from a man aged 25 to 45 in good health.

The rearrangement links TRBV5-6 to TRBJ1-2; no definite D call. Germline-derived CDR1 and CDR2 are SGHDT and YYEEEE. The CDR3 length is 13 residues. V was cut by 3 bases and J by 2 bases, with 8 bases left in between. CDR3 protein: CASSSTANYGYTF. The CDR3 DNA is TGTGCCAGCAGCTCTACAGCAAACTATGGCTACACCTTC.

The V call is TRBV7-9, the J call TRBJ2-1; perhaps TRBD2 as D (6 bases). Trimming took off 8 bases at V and 8 bases at J, with 19 bases between the two ends. The germline gives CDR1 SEHNR, CDR2 FQNEAQ (reference sequence). This CDR3 has 14 residues. CDR3 in DNA: TGTGCCAGCGGTACGGCGGGACGAGTCGATGAGCAGTTCTTC. It encodes CASGTAGRVDEQFF.

The chain combines TRBV9 with TRBJ2-1, with D tentatively TRBD1 or TRBD2 (5 bases each). With 4 bases removed from V and 9 bases from J, the gap between germline ends came to 11 bases. CDR1 is SGDLS, CDR2 YYNGEE, per germline. This CDR3 is built from 12 residues. The CDR3 reads CASSPGGGEQFF. The DNA of the CDR3 is TGTGCCAGCAGCCCCGGTGGGGGTGAGCAGTTCTTC.

J is TRBJ2-1 and V is TRBV2; D perhaps matches TRBD2 (6 bases). This CDR3 contains 10 residues. Trimming shortened V by 4 bases and J by 16 bases, and 11 bases separated the two germline ends. Germline CDR1 reads SNHLY; CDR2 reads FYNNEI. Here the CDR3 reads CASSGGVSFF. The CDR3 DNA reads as TGTGCCAGCAGTGGCGGGGTGTCTTTCTTC.

This rearrangement joins TRBV27 to TRBJ2-3; D not resolved. V was trimmed by 0 bases and J by 6 bases, leaving 16 bases between them. CDR1 MNHEY and CDR2 SMNVEV come from the germline V gene (reference sequence). CDR3 size: 16 residues. DNA for the CDR3: TGTGCCAGCAGTTTATCCCCCCTAATAACGGAGGATACGCAGTATTTT. It codes for CASSLSPLITEDTQYF.

The V and J genes are TRBV7-5 and TRBJ2-1; the D segment call TRBD1 is taken from the table without a DNA check. TRBV7-5 is labeled a pseudogene. CDR3 length: 15 amino acids. In DNA form, the CDR3 reads TGTGTCAGAAACACAGGACAGGGGGGCTACAATGAGCAGTTCTTC. Translating gives CVRNTGQGGYNEQFF.

The chain is built from TRBV13 and TRBJ2-7; a weak D match, TRBD2 (6 bases). The CDR3 has 15 residues. Germline-derived CDR1 and CDR2 are PRHDT and FYEKMQ (reference sequence). Trimming removed 4 bases from V and 7 bases from J, with 20 bases in between. This CDR3 reads CASSSGGSLSREQYF. CDR3 DNA: TGTGCCAGCAGCTCCGGAGGGAGTTTATCGCGGGAGCAGTACTTC.

The genes are TRBV7-9 and TRBJ2-2; tentative D call: TRBD2 (5 bases). Germline CDR1 SEHNR, CDR2 FQNEAQ (reference sequence). The V gene lost 3 bases and the J gene lost 5 bases, with 19 bases spanning the gap. CDR3 length: 17 amino acids. The CDR3 here is CASSFQDSEIRTGELFF. The CDR3 region has the DNA TGTGCCAGCAGCTTCCAGGACTCCGAAATTCGAACCGGGGAGCTGTTTTTT.

This clone was seen ten or more times. This sample includes further DNA sequences coding for the same CDR3. The rearrangement links TRBV28 to TRBJ2-7, with a tentative D call TRBD1 (6 bases). The CDR3 consists of 12 residues. Germline values: CDR1 MDHEN, CDR2 SYDVKM. The ends were cut back, 7 bases at V and 2 bases at J, with 9 bases in the middle. The CDR3 here is CASTDRTYEQYF. The CDR3 nucleotides read TGTGCCAGCACGGACAGAACCTACGAGCAGTACTTC.

The rearrangement joins TRBV9 to TRBJ2-2; D call uncertain. V was pared by 0 bases and J by 3 bases, with 9 bases between. CDR3 length: 15 amino acids. CDR1 SGDLS and CDR2 YYNGEE come from the germline V gene. In DNA, the CDR3 is TGTGCCAGCAGCGTAGAAGCGCATCACACCGGGGAGCTGTTTTTT. Its translation is CASSVEAHHTGELFF.

The CDR3: CASSPFAAGANYGYTF. Written as DNA, the CDR3 is TGTGCCAGCAGCCCTTTTGCGGCAGGAGCTAACTATGGCTACACCTTC. This chain links TRBV9 with TRBJ1-2; D gene uncertain. Germline loops: CDR1 SGDLS, CDR2 YYNGEE. The CDR3 length is 16 residues. With 4 bases removed from V and 0 bases from J, the gap between germline ends came to 16 bases.

This chain connects TRBV6-6 to TRBJ2-7, with D possibly being TRBD1 (6 bases). The CDR3 contains 13 residues. Germline V gene sequence: CDR1 MNHNY, CDR2 SVGAGI (reference sequence). With 8 bases removed from V and 1 base from J, the gap between germline ends came to 12 bases. The CDR3 sequence: CASEHRESYEQYF. The CDR3 nucleotides read TGTGCCAGCGAACACAGGGAATCCTACGAGCAGTACTTC.

This chain joins TRBV27 and TRBJ2-3, with 8 nucleotides matching TRBD2. The ends lost 4 bases at V and 0 bases at J; junction bases unmatched: 6. CDR1 is MNHEY and CDR2 is SMNVEV in the germline V gene (reference sequence). The CDR3 is 16 residues long. CDR3 loop: CASSYLAGFSTDTQYF. In nucleotides, the CDR3 is TGTGCCAGCAGTTATCTAGCGGGTTTTAGCACAGATACGCAGTATTTT.

The V and J genes are TRBV10-2 and TRBJ2-7, with 10 nucleotides matching TRBD2. Germline trimming cut 8 bases from V and 2 bases from J; bases unmatched to any gene: 9. CDR1 WSHSY and CDR2 SAAADI come from the germline V gene. The CDR3 totals 15 residues. CDR3 region: CASHPGLAGAYEQYF. The CDR3, as DNA: TGCGCCAGCCACCCCGGGCTAGCGGGAGCCTACGAGCAGTACTTC.

The chain links TRBV7-3 to TRBJ2-5; D may be TRBD2 (5 bases). CDR3 length: 15 amino acids. Germline CDR1 is SGHTA and CDR2 is FQGTGA. The germline V and J ends were trimmed by 1 base and 1 base, with 10 bases remaining between them. The CDR3 is CASSLIGGFQETQYF. CDR3 bases: TGTGCCAGCAGCTTAATCGGAGGCTTCCAAGAGACCCAGTACTTC.

This chain links TRBV7-8 with TRBJ2-2; 9 nucleotides align to TRBD2. The junction had 3 bases not matched to a gene; V was cut back by 1 base and J by 0 bases. The CDR3 spans 17 residues. The germline V gene has CDR1 SGHVS and CDR2 FQNEAQ. This chain's CDR3 is CASSLVPSGTNTGELFF. The CDR3, as DNA: TGTGCCAGCAGCTTAGTCCCTAGCGGGACGAACACCGGGGAGCTGTTTTTT.

The chain recombines TRBV5-6 with TRBJ2-7; D may be TRBD1 (5 bases). This CDR3 has 15 residues. Between the trimmed V and J ends, which lost 4 bases and 0 bases, there was a span of 14 bases. Germline assignment: CDR1 SGHDT and CDR2 YYEEEE. The CDR3 DNA reads TGTGCCAGCAGCACTGGACATATGAGCTCCTACGAGCAGTACTTC. Protein product: CASSTGHMSSYEQYF.

This clone was seen once. This rearrangement joins TRBV11-2 to TRBJ2-7; 8 nucleotides match TRBD2. The ends lost 3 bases at V and 0 bases at J; junction bases unmatched: 16. CDR3 length equals 19 residues. CDR1 and CDR2 from the germline V gene are SGHAT and FQNNGV. The CDR3 DNA sequence: TGTGCCAGCAGCTTCGGACTAGCCACAACCCTGTCTAGCTCCTACGAGCAGTACTTC. It yields the protein CASSFGLATTLSSSYEQYF.

The rearrangement links TRBV28 to TRBJ2-5; the match to TRBD2 covers 13 bases. V shed 7 bases and J 2 bases; nucleotides not matched to a gene: 4. The CDR3 totals 15 residues. Germline V gene data show CDR1 as MDHEN and CDR2 as SYDVKM. The CDR3 spells CASTAGLAGQETQYF. The CDR3 DNA follows: TGTGCCAGCACCGCGGGACTAGCGGGACAAGAGACCCAGTACTTC.

The chain couples TRBV2 to TRBJ1-4; D not resolved. This CDR3 contains 14 residues. V shed 0 bases and J shed 4 bases, with 6 bases lying between them. Germline CDR1 is SNHLY and CDR2 is FYNNEI. The DNA of the CDR3 is TGTGCCAGCAGTGAAGCATTGTATAATGAAAAACTGTTTTTT. It specifies CASSEALYNEKLFF.

The count of this clone is one. Here the CDR3 reads CASSYSAGVGTQYF. The CDR3 nucleotides read TGTGCCAGCAGTTACTCGGCGGGGGTGGGGACCCAGTACTTC. This chain connects TRBV6-5 to TRBJ2-5, with TRBD2 matching 7 bases. The CDR3 extends over 14 amino acids. V dropped 0 bases and J dropped 7; count of bases not matched to a gene: 5. Germline values: CDR1 MNHEY, CDR2 SVGAGI.

The gene calls are TRBV18 and TRBJ2-3; TRBD2 is a possible D gene (6 bases). CDR1 is KGHSH, CDR2 LQKENI, per germline. V was clipped by 3 bases and J by 4 bases, with 11 bases between them. CDR3 size: 14 residues. CDR3 nucleotides: TGTGCCAGCTCACCCCCGACTAGGCCAGATACGCAGTATTTT. This encodes CASSPPTRPDTQYF.

To note about this clone: Other DNA sequences in this specimen translate into the identical CDR3. The V and J genes are TRBV19 and TRBJ2-7; TRBD1 is a possible D gene (6 bases). CDR1 LNHDA and CDR2 SQIVND come from the germline V gene (reference sequence). Deletions cut 3 bases from V and 1 base from J, with 10 bases between. The length of the CDR3 is 14 residues. CDR3 loop: CASSMTGGSYEQYF. DNA of the CDR3: TGTGCCAGTAGTATGACAGGAGGTTCCTACGAGCAGTACTTC.